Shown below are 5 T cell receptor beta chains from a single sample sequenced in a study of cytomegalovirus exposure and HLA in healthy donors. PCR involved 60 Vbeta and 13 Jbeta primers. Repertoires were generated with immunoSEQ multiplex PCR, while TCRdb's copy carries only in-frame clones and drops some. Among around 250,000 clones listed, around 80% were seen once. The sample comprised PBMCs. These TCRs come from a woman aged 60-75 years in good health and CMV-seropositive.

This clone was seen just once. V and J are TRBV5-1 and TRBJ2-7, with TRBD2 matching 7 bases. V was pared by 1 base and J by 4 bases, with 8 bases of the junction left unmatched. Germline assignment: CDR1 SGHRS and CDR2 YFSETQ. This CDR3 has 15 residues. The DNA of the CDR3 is TGCGCCAGCAGCTTGTCGGGGGGAGGTTTGTACGAGCAGTACTTC. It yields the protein CASSLSGGGLYEQYF.

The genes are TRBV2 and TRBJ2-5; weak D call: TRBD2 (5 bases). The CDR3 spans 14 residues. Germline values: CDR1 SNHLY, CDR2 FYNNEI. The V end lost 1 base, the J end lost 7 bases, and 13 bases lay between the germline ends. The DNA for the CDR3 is TGTGCCAGCAGTGAAGTGCATAGCGTGGGGACCCAGTACTTC. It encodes CASSEVHSVGTQYF.

This CDR3 reads CASGLVIAGGRIYNEQFF. For the CDR3, the DNA is TGTGCTAGTGGTTTGGTAATAGCGGGAGGCCGGATTTACAATGAGCAGTTCTTC. The chain uses TRBV12-5 and TRBJ2-1; 10 bases match TRBD2. Trimming cost V 0 bases and J 4 bases; bases outside gene matches: 9. Germline V gene sequence: CDR1 LGHNT, CDR2 FRNRAP. CDR3 length: 18 amino acids. The complete variable domain, with remaining parts taken from reference TRBV12-5 and TRBJ2-1, reads DARVTQTPRHKVTEMGQEVTMRCQPILGHNTVFWYRQTMMQGLELLAYFRNRAPLDDSGMPKDRFSAEMPDATLATLKIQPSEPRDSAVYFCASGLVIAGGRIYNEQFFGPGTRLTVL.

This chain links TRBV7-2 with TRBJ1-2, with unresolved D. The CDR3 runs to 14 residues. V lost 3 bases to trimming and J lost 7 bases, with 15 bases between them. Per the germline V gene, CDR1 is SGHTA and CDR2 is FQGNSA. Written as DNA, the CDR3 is TGTGCCAGCAGCTTGGTTAGCTCGTCGGGTGGCTACACCTTC. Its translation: CASSLVSSSGGYTF.

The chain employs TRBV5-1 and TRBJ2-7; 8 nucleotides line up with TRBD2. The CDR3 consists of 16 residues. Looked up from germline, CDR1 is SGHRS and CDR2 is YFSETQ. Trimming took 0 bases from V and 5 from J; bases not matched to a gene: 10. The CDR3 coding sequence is TGCGCCAGCAGCTTGGTTATCACTAGCGGCAGCAACGAGCAGTACTTC. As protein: CASSLVITSGSNEQYF. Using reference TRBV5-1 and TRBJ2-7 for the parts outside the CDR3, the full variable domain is KAGVTQTPRYLIKTRGQQVTLSCSPISGHRSVSWYQQTPGQGLQFLFEYFSETQRNKGNFPGRFSGRQFSNSRSEMNVSTLELGDSALYLCASSLVITSGSNEQYFGPGTRLTVT.